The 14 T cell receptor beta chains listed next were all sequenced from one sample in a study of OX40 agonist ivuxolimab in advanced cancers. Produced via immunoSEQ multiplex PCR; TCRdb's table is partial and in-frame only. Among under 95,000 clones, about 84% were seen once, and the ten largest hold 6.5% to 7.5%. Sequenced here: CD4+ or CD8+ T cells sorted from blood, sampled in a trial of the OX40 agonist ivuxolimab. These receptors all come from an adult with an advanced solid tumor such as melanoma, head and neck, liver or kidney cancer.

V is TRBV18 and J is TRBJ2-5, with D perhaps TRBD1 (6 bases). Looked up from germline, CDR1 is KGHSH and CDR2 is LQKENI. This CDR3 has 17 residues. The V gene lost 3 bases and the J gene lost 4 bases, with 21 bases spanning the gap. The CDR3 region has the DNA TGTGCCAGCTCACCCGACCCCGGACGGACCAGGGGAGAGACCCAGTACTTC. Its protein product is CASSPDPGRTRGETQYF. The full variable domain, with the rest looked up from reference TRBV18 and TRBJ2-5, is NAGVMQNPRHLVRRRGQEARLRCSPMKGHSHVYWYRQLPEEGLKFMVYLQKENIIDESGMPKERFSAEFPKEGPSILRIQQVVRGDSAAYFCASSPDPGRTRGETQYFGPGTRLLVL.

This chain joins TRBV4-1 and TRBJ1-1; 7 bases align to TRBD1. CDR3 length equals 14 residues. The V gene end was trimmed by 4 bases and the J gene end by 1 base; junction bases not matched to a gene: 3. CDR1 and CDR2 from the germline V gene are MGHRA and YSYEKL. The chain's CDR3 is CASSRWTGNTEAFF. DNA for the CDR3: TGCGCCAGCAGCCGATGGACAGGGAACACTGAAGCTTTCTTT.

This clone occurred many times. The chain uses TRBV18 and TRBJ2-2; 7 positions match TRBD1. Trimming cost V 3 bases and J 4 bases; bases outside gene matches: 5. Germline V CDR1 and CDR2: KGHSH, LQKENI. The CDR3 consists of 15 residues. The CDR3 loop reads CASSPRGQSTGELFF. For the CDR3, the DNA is TGTGCCAGCTCACCGAGGGGACAGTCCACCGGGGAGCTGTTTTTT.

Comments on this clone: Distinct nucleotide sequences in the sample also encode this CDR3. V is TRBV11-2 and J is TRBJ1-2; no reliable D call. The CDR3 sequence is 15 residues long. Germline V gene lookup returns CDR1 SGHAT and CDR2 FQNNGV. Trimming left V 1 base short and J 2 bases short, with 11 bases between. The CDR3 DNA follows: TGTGCCAGCAGCTTAGGTCCGGGAACCAACTATGGCTACACCTTC. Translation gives CASSLGPGTNYGYTF.

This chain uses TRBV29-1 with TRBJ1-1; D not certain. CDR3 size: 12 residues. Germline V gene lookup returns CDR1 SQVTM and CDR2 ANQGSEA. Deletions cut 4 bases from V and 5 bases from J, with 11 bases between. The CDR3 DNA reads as TGCAGCGTTGCCCCCGGTGGGACTGAAGCTTTCTTT. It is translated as CSVAPGGTEAFF.

The CDR3 DNA follows: TGTGCCTGGAGTGTCAACAGGGGAGAGACCCAGTACTTC. This sequence encodes CAWSVNRGETQYF. The J gene is TRBJ2-5, the V gene TRBV30, with TRBD1 matching 7 bases. Germline CDR1 reads GTSNPN; CDR2 reads SVGIG (reference sequence). CDR3 length: 13 residues. V lost 0 bases, J lost 4 bases, and 2 bases stayed unmatched.

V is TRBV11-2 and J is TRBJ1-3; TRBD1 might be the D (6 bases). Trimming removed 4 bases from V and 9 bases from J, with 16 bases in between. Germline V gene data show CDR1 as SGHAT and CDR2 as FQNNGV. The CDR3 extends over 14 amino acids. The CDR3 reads CASSSVGAWATIYF. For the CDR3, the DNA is TGTGCCAGCAGCTCGGTGGGGGCCTGGGCCACCATATATTTT.

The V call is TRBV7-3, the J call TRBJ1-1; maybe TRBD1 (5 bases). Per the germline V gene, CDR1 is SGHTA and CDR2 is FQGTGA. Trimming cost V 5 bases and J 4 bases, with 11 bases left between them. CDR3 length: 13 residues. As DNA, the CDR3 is TGTGCCAGCAGCCCTTGGGACGGCACTGAAGCTTTCTTT. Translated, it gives CASSPWDGTEAFF.

The CDR3 spells CASSRTVNTEAFF. The CDR3 DNA reads as TGCGCCAGCAGCAGGACAGTGAACACTGAAGCTTTCTTT. The V call is TRBV5-1, the J call TRBJ1-1; possible D gene TRBD1, 6 bases. Germline loops: CDR1 SGHRS, CDR2 YFSETQ. Trimming stripped 4 bases from V and 0 bases from J, with 7 bases between. There are 13 residues in the CDR3.

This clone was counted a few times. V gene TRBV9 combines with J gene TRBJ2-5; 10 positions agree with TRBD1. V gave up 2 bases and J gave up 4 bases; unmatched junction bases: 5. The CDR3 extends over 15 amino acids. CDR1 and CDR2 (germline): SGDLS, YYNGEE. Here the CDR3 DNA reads TGTGCCAGCAGCGTTGACAGGGGGCGCGGAGAGACCCAGTACTTC. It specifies CASSVDRGRGETQYF. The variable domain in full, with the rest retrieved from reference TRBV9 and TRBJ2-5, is DSGVTQTPKHLITATGQRVTLRCSPRSGDLSVYWYQQSLDQGLQFLIQYYNGEERAKGNILERFSAQQFPDLHSELNLSSLELGDSALYFCASSVDRGRGETQYFGPGTRLLVL.

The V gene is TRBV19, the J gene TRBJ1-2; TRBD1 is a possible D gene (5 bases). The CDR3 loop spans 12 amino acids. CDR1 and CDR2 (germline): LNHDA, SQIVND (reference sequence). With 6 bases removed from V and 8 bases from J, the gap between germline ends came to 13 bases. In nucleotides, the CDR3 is TGTGCCAGTAGCTCTCAGGGCGGAGGCTACACCTTC. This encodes CASSSQGGGYTF.

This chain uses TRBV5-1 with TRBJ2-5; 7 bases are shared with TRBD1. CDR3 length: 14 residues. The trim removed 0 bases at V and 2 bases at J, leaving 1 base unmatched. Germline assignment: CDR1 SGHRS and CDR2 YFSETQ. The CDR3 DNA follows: TGCGCCAGCAGCTTGGGGGGACAGCAAGAGACCCAGTACTTC. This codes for CASSLGGQQETQYF.

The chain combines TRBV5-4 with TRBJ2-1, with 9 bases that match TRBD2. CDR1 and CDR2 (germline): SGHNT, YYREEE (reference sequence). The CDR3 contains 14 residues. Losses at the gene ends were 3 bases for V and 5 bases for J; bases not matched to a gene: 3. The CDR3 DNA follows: TGTGCCAGCAGCTCGCGGGGGGGCAACAATGAGCAGTTCTTC. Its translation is CASSSRGGNNEQFF.

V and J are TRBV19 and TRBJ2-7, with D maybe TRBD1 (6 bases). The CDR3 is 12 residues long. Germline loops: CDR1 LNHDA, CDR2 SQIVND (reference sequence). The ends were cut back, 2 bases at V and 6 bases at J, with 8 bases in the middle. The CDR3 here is CASSISRGEQYF. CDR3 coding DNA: TGTGCCAGTAGTATATCCAGGGGCGAGCAGTACTTC.